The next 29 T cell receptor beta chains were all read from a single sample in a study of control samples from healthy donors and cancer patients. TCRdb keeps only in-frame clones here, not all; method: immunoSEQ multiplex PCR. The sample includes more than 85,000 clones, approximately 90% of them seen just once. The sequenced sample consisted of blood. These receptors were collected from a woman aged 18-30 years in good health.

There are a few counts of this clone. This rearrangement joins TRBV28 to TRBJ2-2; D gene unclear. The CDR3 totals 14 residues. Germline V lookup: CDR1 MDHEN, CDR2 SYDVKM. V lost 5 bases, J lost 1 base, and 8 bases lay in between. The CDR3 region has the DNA TGTGCCAGCAGTAGACTGGAGAACACCGGGGAGCTGTTTTTT. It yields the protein CASSRLENTGELFF.

This chain's CDR3 is CASSPGQGLTYEQYF. As DNA, the CDR3 is TGTGCCAGCAGCCCAGGACAGGGTTTAACCTACGAGCAGTACTTC. The chain carries TRBV9 and TRBJ2-7; the match to TRBD1 covers 8 bases. The junction had 8 bases not matched to a gene; V was cut back by 4 bases and J by 2 bases. The CDR3 consists of 15 residues. Germline V lookup: CDR1 SGDLS, CDR2 YYNGEE.

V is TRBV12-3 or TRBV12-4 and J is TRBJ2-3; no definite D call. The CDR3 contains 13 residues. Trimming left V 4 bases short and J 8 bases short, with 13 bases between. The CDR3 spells CASSSLSGLTQYF. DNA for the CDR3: TGTGCCAGCAGTTCATTATCCGGGCTTACGCAGTATTTT.

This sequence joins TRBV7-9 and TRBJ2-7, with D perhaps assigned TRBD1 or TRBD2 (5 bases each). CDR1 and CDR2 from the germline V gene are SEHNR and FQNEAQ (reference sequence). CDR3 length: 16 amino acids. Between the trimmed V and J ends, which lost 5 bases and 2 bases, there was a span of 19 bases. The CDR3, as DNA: TGTGCCAGCAGCGGACCGGGACCCAACTTAGCCTACGAGCAGTACTTC. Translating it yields CASSGPGPNLAYEQYF.

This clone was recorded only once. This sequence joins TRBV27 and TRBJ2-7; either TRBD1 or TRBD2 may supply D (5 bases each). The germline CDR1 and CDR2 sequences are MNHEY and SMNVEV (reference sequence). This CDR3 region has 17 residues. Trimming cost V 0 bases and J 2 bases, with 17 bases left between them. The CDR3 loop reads CASSLSGTGTVTYEQYF. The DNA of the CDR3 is TGTGCCAGCAGTTTATCCGGAACCGGGACGGTTACCTACGAGCAGTACTTC.

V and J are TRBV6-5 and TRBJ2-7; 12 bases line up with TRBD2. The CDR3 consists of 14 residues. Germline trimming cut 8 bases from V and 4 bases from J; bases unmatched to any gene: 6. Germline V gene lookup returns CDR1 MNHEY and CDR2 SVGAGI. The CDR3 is CASEPLAGGYEQYF. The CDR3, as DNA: TGTGCCAGCGAGCCACTAGCGGGGGGTTACGAGCAGTACTTC.

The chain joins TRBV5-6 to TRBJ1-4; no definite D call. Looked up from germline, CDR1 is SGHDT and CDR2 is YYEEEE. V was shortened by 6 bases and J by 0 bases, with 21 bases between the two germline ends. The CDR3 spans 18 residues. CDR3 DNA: TGTGCCAGCACCTTCGGGGTGAGGCTGCCAACAACTAATGAAAAACTGTTTTTT. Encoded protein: CASTFGVRLPTTNEKLFF. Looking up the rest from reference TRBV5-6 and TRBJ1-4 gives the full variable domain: DAGVTQSPTHLIKTRGQQVTLRCSPKSGHDTVSWYQQALGQGPQFIFQYYEEEERQRGNFPDRFSGHQFPNYSSELNVNALLLGDSALYLCASTFGVRLPTTNEKLFFGSGTQLSVL.

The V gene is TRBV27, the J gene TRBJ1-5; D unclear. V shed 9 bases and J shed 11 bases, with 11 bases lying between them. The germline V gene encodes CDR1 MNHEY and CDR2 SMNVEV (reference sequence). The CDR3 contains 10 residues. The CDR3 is CASSVRAQHF. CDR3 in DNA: TGTGCCAGTAGCGTCCGGGCCCAGCATTTT.

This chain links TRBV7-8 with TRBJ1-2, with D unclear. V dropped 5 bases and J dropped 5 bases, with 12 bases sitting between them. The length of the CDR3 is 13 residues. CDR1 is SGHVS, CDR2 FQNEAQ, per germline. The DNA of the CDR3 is TGTGCCAGCAGCACCTTGTTGGGGTATGGCTACACCTTC. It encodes CASSTLLGYGYTF.

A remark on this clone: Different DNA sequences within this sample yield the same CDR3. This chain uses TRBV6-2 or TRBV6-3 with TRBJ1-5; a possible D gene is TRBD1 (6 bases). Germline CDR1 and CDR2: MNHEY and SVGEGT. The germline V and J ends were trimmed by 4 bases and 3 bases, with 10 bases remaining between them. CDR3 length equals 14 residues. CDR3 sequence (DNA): TGTGCCAGCAGTTGGTCAGGGGACAATCAGCCCCAGCATTTT. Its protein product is CASSWSGDNQPQHF.

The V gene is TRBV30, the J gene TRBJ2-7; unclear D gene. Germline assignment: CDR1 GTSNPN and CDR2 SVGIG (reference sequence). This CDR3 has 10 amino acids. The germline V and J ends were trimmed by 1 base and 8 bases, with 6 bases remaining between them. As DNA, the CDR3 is TGTGCCTGGAGTGGAAGAAAGCAGTACTTC. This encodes CAWSGRKQYF.

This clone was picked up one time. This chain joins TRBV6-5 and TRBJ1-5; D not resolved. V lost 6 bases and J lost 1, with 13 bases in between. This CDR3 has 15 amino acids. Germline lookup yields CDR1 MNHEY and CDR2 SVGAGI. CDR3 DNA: TGTGCCAGCAGGTCTGCGGGTTTGAGCAATCAGCCCCAGCATTTT. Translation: CASRSAGLSNQPQHF.

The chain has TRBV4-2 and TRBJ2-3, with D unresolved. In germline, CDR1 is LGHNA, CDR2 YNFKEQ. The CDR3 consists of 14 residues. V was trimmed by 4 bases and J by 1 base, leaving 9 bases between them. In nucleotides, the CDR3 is TGTGCCAGCAGCCCCCCCCGGGGCACAGATACGCAGTATTTT. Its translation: CASSPPRGTDTQYF.

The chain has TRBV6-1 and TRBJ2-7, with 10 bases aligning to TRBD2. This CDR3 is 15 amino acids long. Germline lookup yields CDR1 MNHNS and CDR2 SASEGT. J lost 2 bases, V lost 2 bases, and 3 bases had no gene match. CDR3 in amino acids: CASSEFSGGAYEQYF. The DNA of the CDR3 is TGTGCCAGCAGTGAATTCAGCGGGGGGGCCTACGAGCAGTACTTC.

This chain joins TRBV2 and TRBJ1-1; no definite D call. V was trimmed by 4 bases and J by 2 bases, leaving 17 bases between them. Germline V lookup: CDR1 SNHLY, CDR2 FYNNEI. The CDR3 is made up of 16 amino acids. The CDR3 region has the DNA TGTGCCAGCAGTGGGAGGGCGGAGGTTATTAACACTGAAGCTTTCTTT. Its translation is CASSGRAEVINTEAFF.

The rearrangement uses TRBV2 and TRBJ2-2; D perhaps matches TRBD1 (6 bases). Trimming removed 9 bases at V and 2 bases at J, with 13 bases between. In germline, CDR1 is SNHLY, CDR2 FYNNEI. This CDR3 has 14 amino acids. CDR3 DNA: TGTGCCAGGATGCGGACAGAAAACACCGGGGAGCTGTTTTTT. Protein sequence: CARMRTENTGELFF. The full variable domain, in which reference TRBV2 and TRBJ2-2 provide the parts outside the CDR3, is EPEVTQTPSHQVTQMGQEVILRCVPISNHLYFYWYRQILGQKVEFLVSFYNNEISEKSEIFDDQFSVERPDGSNFTLKIRSTKLEDSAMYFCARMRTENTGELFFGEGSRLTVL.

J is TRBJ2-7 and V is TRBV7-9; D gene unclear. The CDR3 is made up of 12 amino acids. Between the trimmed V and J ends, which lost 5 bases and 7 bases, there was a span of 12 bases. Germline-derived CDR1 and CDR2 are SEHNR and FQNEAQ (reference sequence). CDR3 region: CASSLGGGEQYF. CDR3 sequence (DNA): TGTGCCAGCAGCCTGGGTGGTGGGGAGCAGTACTTC.

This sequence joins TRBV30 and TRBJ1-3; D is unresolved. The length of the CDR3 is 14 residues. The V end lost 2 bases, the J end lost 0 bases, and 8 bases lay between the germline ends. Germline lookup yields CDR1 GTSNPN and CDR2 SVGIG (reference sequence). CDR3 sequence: CAWSPVGSGNTIYF. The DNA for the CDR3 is TGTGCCTGGAGTCCGGTTGGCTCTGGAAACACCATATATTTT.

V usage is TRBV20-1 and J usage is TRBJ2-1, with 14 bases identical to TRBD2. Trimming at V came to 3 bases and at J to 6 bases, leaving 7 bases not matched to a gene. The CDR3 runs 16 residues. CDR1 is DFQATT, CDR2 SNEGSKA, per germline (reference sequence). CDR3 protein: CSASRLAGGPGNEQFF. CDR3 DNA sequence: TGCAGTGCTAGTCGACTAGCGGGAGGGCCTGGCAATGAGCAGTTCTTC.

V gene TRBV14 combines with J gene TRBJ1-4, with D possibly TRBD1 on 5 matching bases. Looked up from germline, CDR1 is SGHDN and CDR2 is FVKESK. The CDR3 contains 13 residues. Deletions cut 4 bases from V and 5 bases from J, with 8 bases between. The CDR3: CASSRTLNEKLFF. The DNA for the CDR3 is TGTGCCAGCAGCCGGACACTGAATGAAAAACTGTTTTTT.

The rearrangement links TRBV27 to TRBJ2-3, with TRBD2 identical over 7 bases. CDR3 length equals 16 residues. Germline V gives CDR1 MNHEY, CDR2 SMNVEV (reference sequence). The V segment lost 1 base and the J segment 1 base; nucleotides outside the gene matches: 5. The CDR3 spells CASSLWAGDRTDTQYF. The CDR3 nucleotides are TGTGCCAGCAGTTTATGGGCGGGGGACCGCACAGATACGCAGTATTTT.

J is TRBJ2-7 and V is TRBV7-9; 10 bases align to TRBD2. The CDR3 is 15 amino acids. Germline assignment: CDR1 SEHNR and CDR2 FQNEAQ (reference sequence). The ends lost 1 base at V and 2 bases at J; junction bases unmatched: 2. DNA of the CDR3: TGTGCCAGCAGCTTAGAAGCGGGGGGGCCCTACGAGCAGTACTTC. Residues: CASSLEAGGPYEQYF.

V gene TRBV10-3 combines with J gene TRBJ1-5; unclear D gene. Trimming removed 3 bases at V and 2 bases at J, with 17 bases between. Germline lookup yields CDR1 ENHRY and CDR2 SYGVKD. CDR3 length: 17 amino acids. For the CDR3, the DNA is TGTGCCATCAGTGATCCGAGTAACGGGGTTGGCAATCAGCCCCAGCATTTT. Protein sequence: CAISDPSNGVGNQPQHF.

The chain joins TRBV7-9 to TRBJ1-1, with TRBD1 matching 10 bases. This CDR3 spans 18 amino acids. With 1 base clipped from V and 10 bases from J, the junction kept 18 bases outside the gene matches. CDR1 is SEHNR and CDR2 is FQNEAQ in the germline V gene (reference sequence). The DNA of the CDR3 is TGTGCCAGCAGCTTAGGATTGGGACAGGGGAGAGATTCGGTTAGAGCTTTCTTT. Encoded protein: CASSLGLGQGRDSVRAFF.

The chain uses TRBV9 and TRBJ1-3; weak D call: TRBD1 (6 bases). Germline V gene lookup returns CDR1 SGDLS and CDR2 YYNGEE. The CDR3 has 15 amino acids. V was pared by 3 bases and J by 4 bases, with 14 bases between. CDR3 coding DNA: TGTGCCAGCAGCGCCGAAGGGGGGAGCGGAAACACCATATATTTT. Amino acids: CASSAEGGSGNTIYF.

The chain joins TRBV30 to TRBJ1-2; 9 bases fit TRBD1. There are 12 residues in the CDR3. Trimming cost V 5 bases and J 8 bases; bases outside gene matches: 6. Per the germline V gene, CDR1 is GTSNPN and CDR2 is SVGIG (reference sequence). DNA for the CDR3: TGTGCCTGGGTACAGGGGGCGGAAGGCTACACCTTC. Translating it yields CAWVQGAEGYTF.

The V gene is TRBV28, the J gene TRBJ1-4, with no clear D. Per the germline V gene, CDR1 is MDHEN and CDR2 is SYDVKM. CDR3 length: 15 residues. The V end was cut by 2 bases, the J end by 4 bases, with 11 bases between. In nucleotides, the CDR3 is TGTGCCAGCAGTTTAGCGGGAAGCCTTAATGAAAAACTGTTTTTT. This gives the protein CASSLAGSLNEKLFF.

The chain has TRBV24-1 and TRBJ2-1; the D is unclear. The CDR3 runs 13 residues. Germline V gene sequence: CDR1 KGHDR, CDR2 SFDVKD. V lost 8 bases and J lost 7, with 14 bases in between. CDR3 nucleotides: TGTGCCACCACCGGGCCCTTGGGGAATGAGCAGTTCTTC. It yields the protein CATTGPLGNEQFF.

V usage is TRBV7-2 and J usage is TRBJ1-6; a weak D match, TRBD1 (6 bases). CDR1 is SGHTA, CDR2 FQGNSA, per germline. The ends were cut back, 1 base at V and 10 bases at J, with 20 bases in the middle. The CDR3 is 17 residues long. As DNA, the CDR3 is TGTGCCAGCAGCTTAGAACCCACCGCTGGGGGCTGGTCACCCCTCCACTTT. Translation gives CASSLEPTAGGWSPLHF.